The 17 T cell receptor beta chains reported below all come from one sample, sequenced in a study of CD8 T cells in Susac syndrome. With random hexamers, roughly 0.45 to 1 ug RNA was reverse transcribed. Via MiXCR, TCRdb re-called the immunoSEQ multiplex PCR reads, giving one row per CDR3 protein. The sample yields about 80,000 distinct CDR3 sequences, approximately 94% seen once. Specimen: CD8+ T cells from PBMCs. The receptors were gathered from a human donor in good health.

CDR3 in amino acids: CASSQGLAGGSSYNEQFF. Here the CDR3 DNA reads TGCGCCAGCAGCCAAGGTCTAGCGGGGGGGAGCTCCTACAATGAGCAGTTCTTC. The V and J genes are TRBV4-1 and TRBJ2-1, with TRBD2 identical over 12 bases. V lost 1 base and J lost 0; bases outside the gene matches: 4. From germline, CDR1 is MGHRA and CDR2 YSYEKL. The CDR3 has 18 amino acids.

This clonotype was seen only once. The CDR3 DNA reads TGTGCCAGCAGTTTTGGGACTAGCAGTTTCAATGAGCAGTTCTTC. Amino acid sequence: CASSFGTSSFNEQFF. J is TRBJ2-1 and V is TRBV6-5, with 9 positions matching TRBD2. The junction had 7 bases not matched to a gene; V was cut back by 4 bases and J by 6 bases. CDR1 is MNHEY, CDR2 SVGAGI, per germline. The CDR3 has 15 residues.

This chain links TRBV24-1 with TRBJ2-1; 9 positions agree with TRBD1. This CDR3 contains 17 residues. V was clipped by 9 bases and J by 4 bases; unmatched bases: 15. From germline, CDR1 is KGHDR and CDR2 SFDVKD. The DNA for the CDR3 is TGTGCCACCGCCGAATTAGGGGGACAGGGACGTTACAATGAGCAGTTCTTC. It specifies CATAELGGQGRYNEQFF.

In this sample, this clonotype turned up once. This chain uses TRBV10-3 with TRBJ2-7; possibly TRBD2 for D (6 bases). The germline V and J ends were trimmed by 4 bases and 2 bases, with 15 bases remaining between them. This CDR3 has 15 residues. Per germline, CDR1 ENHRY and CDR2 SYGVKD. The DNA for the CDR3 is TGTGCCATCAGTGTTGAGACAGCGGGCGCCTACGAGCAGTACTTC. Translating gives CAISVETAGAYEQYF.

This clonotype appeared a single time. The chain carries TRBV9 and TRBJ1-5, with D tentatively TRBD1 (5 bases). V was shortened by 3 bases and J by 1 base, with 11 bases between the two germline ends. Germline lookup yields CDR1 SGDLS and CDR2 YYNGEE. The CDR3 runs to 15 residues. The CDR3 region is CASSGAGHSNQPQHF. In nucleotides, the CDR3 is TGTGCCAGCAGCGGAGCAGGGCACAGCAATCAGCCCCAGCATTTT.

The V and J genes are TRBV12-3 or TRBV12-4 and TRBJ2-1; D remains unclear. This CDR3 region has 13 residues. The V end lost 6 bases, the J end lost 2 bases, and 8 bases lay between the germline ends. The CDR3 nucleotides read TGTGCCAGCAGCCTCGAAACCTACAATGAGCAGTTCTTC. Protein product: CASSLETYNEQFF.

The CDR3 protein is CASSQGREGSFFEQYF. As DNA, the CDR3 is TGTGCCAGCAGCCAGGGGAGGGAGGGATCGTTCTTTGAGCAGTACTTC. The gene calls are TRBV27 and TRBJ2-7; a weak D match, TRBD2 (7 bases). This CDR3 is 16 amino acids long. The germline V gene encodes CDR1 MNHEY and CDR2 SMNVEV (reference sequence). With 6 bases removed from V and 7 bases from J, the gap between germline ends came to 25 bases.

The CDR3 DNA reads as TGTGCCAGCAGCCCAGCCGGGTACTACGAGCAGTACTTC. It encodes CASSPAGYYEQYF. This chain uses TRBV11-2 with TRBJ2-7; D remains unclear. V lost 5 bases and J 3 bases, leaving 11 bases between the germline ends. In germline, CDR1 is SGHAT, CDR2 FQNNGV. This CDR3 region has 13 residues.

The chain recombines TRBV7-8 with TRBJ2-1, with a weak D call TRBD1 (6 bases). The length of the CDR3 is 16 residues. Germline V gives CDR1 SGHVS, CDR2 FQNEAQ. V shed 1 base and J shed 3 bases, with 13 bases lying between them. This CDR3 is CASSLGTVLSYNEQFF. The CDR3 DNA reads TGTGCCAGCAGCTTAGGGACAGTCCTTAGCTACAATGAGCAGTTCTTC.

The chain is built from TRBV5-8 and TRBJ1-2; D remains ambiguous. Germline lookup yields CDR1 SGHTS and CDR2 YDEGEE. The CDR3 runs to 14 residues. Between the trimmed V and J ends, which lost 4 bases and 2 bases, there was a span of 12 bases. The CDR3 DNA reads as TGTGCCAGCAGCCTGAGAGAGGACAACTATGGCTACACCTTC. Translated, it gives CASSLREDNYGYTF.

The rearrangement joins TRBV15 to TRBJ2-3; maybe TRBD1 (6 bases). CDR3 length: 16 residues. Trimming pared 1 base from V and 0 bases from J, leaving 11 bases between. Germline V gene sequence: CDR1 LNHNV, CDR2 YYDKDF (reference sequence). The CDR3 loop is CATSRGDITSTDTQYF. CDR3 nucleotide sequence: TGTGCCACCAGCAGAGGGGACATCACTAGCACAGATACGCAGTATTTT.

As regards this clonotype: Sequence at one end of the junction differs from germline and may be a read error. The chain links TRBV29-1 to TRBJ2-7; D is unclear. In germline, CDR1 is SQVTM, CDR2 ANQGSEA. The CDR3 extends over 13 amino acids. CDR3: CSVEFGSSYGQYF. CDR3 DNA: TGCAGCGTTGAGTTTGGGTCGTCCTACGGGCAGTACTTC.

The V call is TRBV3-1, the J call TRBJ2-1; TRBD2 matches at 13 bases. The CDR3 totals 17 residues. V lost 4 bases to trimming and J lost 6 bases; unmatched junction nucleotides: 9. Germline CDR1 and CDR2: LGHDT and YNNKEL (reference sequence). The CDR3 DNA reads TGTGCCAGCAGCCCGCGACTAGCGGGAGGTAGGTCCAATGAGCAGTTCTTC. Protein sequence: CASSPRLAGGRSNEQFF.

The rearrangement links TRBV7-9 to TRBJ1-2; TRBD1 aligns across 7 bases. The ends lost 5 bases at V and 4 bases at J; junction bases unmatched: 13. Germline values: CDR1 SEHNR, CDR2 FQNEAQ (reference sequence). This CDR3 has 16 amino acids. The CDR3 DNA sequence: TGTGCCAGCAGCCCGACCTTAGGCAGGGGGGGCTATGGCTACACCTTC. Translated, it gives CASSPTLGRGGYGYTF. Full variable domain (rest looked up from reference TRBV7-9 and TRBJ1-2): DTGVSQNPRHKITKRGQNVTFRCDPISEHNRLYWYRQTLGQGPEFLTYFQNEAQLEKSRLLSDRFSAERPKGSFSTLEIQRTEQGDSAMYLCASSPTLGRGGYGYTFGSGTRLTVV.

This rearrangement joins TRBV7-6 to TRBJ2-2; possible D gene TRBD2, 6 bases. Germline loops: CDR1 SGHVS, CDR2 FNYEAQ. Between the trimmed V and J ends, which lost 1 base and 5 bases, there was a span of 8 bases. This CDR3 comprises 14 residues. CDR3 protein: CASSLDGGTGELFF. As DNA, the CDR3 is TGTGCCAGCAGCTTAGATGGGGGGACCGGGGAGCTGTTTTTT.

This clonotype was picked up one time. The chain carries TRBV20-1 and TRBJ1-1; TRBD1 aligns across 8 bases. Germline V CDR1 and CDR2: DFQATT, SNEGSKA (reference sequence). V trimming: 5 bases; J trimming: 2 bases; junction bases outside the gene matches: 7. The CDR3 consists of 14 residues. In nucleotides, the CDR3 is TGCAGTGCTCAGTCGGACAGGGTAAACACTGAAGCTTTCTTT. It encodes CSAQSDRVNTEAFF.

This clonotype was seen more than once but under ten times. V and J are TRBV13 and TRBJ2-7, with D possibly TRBD2 on 7 matching bases. V dropped 7 bases and J dropped 4 bases, with 17 bases sitting between them. CDR3 size: 14 residues. Germline V gene sequence: CDR1 PRHDT, CDR2 FYEKMQ (reference sequence). CDR3 sequence: CASTLGRGKYEQYV. CDR3 sequence (DNA): TGTGCCAGCACCCTAGGGAGGGGGAAGTACGAGCAGTACGTC.